The entry that follows covers one T cell receptor beta chain sequence. This sample stems from a study of blood T cell repertoires in COVID-19. Overall study: Researchers got acute and convalescent COVID-19 samples from the United States, Italy and Spain. PBMCs, B-cell-depleted T cells, or T cells provided the cDNA or gDNA that made up the material.

Authors' analysis steps: Estimated nucleated cell counts came from reference gene primer amplification. Sequencing used immunoSEQ multiplex PCR; TCRdb keeps in-frame clones, though not all of them. That table supplies the V and J calls and clone size; D and trimming were determined from the DNA. Of over 100,000 clones in the sample, around 80% were seen once. The CDR3 is 15 residues long. Looked up from germline, CDR1 is MDHEN and CDR2 is SYDVKM. V dropped 5 bases and J dropped 4; count of bases not matched to a gene: 7. This chain links TRBV28 with TRBJ1-3; 8 nucleotides align to TRBD1. Material for sequencing was peripheral blood. This receptor was identified in a woman aged 80 or older with active or convalescent COVID-19. In DNA, the CDR3 is TGTGCCAGCAGTCCACCGACAGGGGCGGGAAACACCATATATTTT. Protein product: CASSPPTGAGNTIYF.